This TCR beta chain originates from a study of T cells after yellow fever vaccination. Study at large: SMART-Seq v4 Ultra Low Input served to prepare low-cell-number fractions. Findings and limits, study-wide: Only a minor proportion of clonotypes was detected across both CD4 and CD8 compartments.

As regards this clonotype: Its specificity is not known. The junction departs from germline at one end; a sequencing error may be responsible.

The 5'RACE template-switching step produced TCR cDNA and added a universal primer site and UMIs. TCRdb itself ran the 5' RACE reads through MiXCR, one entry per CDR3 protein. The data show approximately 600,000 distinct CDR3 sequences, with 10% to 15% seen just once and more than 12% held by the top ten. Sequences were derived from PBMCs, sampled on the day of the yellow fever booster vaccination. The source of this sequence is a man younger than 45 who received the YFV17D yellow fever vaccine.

The chain's CDR3 is CSVGGGPQETQHF. The CDR3 bases are TGCAGCGTTGGAGGGGGCCCCCAAGAGACCCAGCACTTC. The gene calls are TRBV29-1 and TRBJ2-5, with 7 positions matching TRBD1. This CDR3 contains 13 residues. The germline CDR1 and CDR2 sequences are SQVTM and ANQGSEA.